One and the same sample provided the 20 T cell receptor beta chains below, sequenced in a study of blood T cells in healthy people across ages. The authors ran a second PCR of about 7 to 11 cycles using a sample-barcoded 5' primer and a J-beta primer mix. Each CDR3 protein is one row after TCRdb ran MiXCR on the 5' RACE reads. The table lists 650,000 to 950,000 distinct CDR3 sequences, more than 40% of them singletons, with about a fifth in the top ten. The specimen sequenced was blood. Every receptor here comes from a man between 60 and 75 years old in good health.

The gene calls are TRBV29-1 and TRBJ1-1, with no clear D. Germline V gene lookup returns CDR1 SQVTM and CDR2 ANQGSEA. The CDR3 extends over 11 amino acids. The V and J ends lost 8 bases and 3 bases respectively, with 10 bases between them. The CDR3, as DNA: TGCAGCCCTTCCATGGACACTGAAGCTTTCTTT. It yields the protein CSPSMDTEAFF.

The V gene is TRBV5-1, the J gene TRBJ2-7, with a weak D call TRBD2 (6 bases). This CDR3 is 15 amino acids long. The ends were cut back, 0 bases at V and 3 bases at J, with 13 bases in the middle. Looked up from germline, CDR1 is SGHRS and CDR2 is YFSETQ. The CDR3 sequence: CASSLVRAGGYEQYF. In DNA, the CDR3 is TGCGCCAGCAGCTTGGTGCGAGCGGGTGGCTACGAGCAGTACTTC.

The chain has TRBV12-3 or TRBV12-4 and TRBJ1-1, with TRBD1 as a possible D gene (5 bases). The CDR3 consists of 14 residues. V gave up 6 bases and J gave up 1 base, with 12 bases separating them. CDR3 coding DNA: TGTGCCAGCAGGGAGGACATTGGGAACACTGAAGCTTTCTTT. It yields the protein CASREDIGNTEAFF.

The gene calls are TRBV20-1 and TRBJ2-1; D gene unclear. The ends were cut back, 6 bases at V and 3 bases at J, with 18 bases in the middle. Looked up from germline, CDR1 is DFQATT and CDR2 is SNEGSKA (reference sequence). The CDR3 extends over 15 amino acids. This CDR3 is CSATPGRKGYNEQFF. The CDR3 DNA is TGCAGTGCGACCCCGGGCAGGAAAGGCTACAATGAGCAGTTCTTC.

V and J are TRBV5-6 and TRBJ1-2, with D possibly TRBD1 on 5 matching bases. V shed 1 base and J shed 8 bases, with 9 bases lying between them. CDR1 and CDR2 from the germline V gene are SGHDT and YYEEEE. The CDR3 is 12 residues long. This CDR3 reads CASSLPGRGYTF. CDR3 in DNA: TGTGCCAGCAGCTTGCCAGGGAGAGGCTACACCTTC.

The V gene is TRBV6-6, the J gene TRBJ2-5; TRBD1 or TRBD2 may be the D gene (5 bases each). Trimming left V 7 bases short and J 0 bases short, with 15 bases between. CDR3 length: 15 residues. Germline V gene sequence: CDR1 MNHNY, CDR2 SVGAGI (reference sequence). This CDR3 reads CASTKSGTDQETQYF. The CDR3 DNA sequence: TGTGCCAGCACTAAATCCGGGACGGACCAAGAGACCCAGTACTTC.

V usage is TRBV20-1 and J usage is TRBJ1-1, with D uncertain. V was cut by 8 bases and J by 5 bases, with 18 bases left in between. This CDR3 has 13 amino acids. Germline values: CDR1 DFQATT, CDR2 SNEGSKA (reference sequence). Here the CDR3 reads CSPHTDRFTEAFF. The CDR3 bases are TGCAGTCCCCACACGGACCGATTTACTGAAGCTTTCTTT.

CDR3 sequence reads: CASSLGDRQSGANVLTF. DNA for the CDR3: TGTGCCAGCAGCTTAGGGGACAGACAGTCTGGGGCCAACGTCCTGACTTTC. V is TRBV7-9 and J is TRBJ2-6; TRBD1 aligns across 7 bases. Germline CDR1 SEHNR, CDR2 FQNEAQ (reference sequence). V was pared by 1 base and J by 1 base, with 4 bases of the junction left unmatched. This CDR3 has 17 amino acids.

This chain connects TRBV6-1 to TRBJ2-1, with 12 nucleotides matching TRBD2. The CDR3 length is 13 residues. V lost 8 bases and J lost 7; bases outside the gene matches: 3. Germline V gives CDR1 MNHNS, CDR2 SASEGT. CDR3 DNA: TGTGCCAGCTGGCTAGCGGGGGGGAATGAGCAGTTCTTC. Translated: CASWLAGGNEQFF.

The rearrangement uses TRBV6-5 and TRBJ2-6; the D gene is possibly TRBD1 (6 bases). This CDR3 comprises 17 residues. Trimming took 4 bases from V and 3 from J, leaving 16 bases between them. CDR1 is MNHEY and CDR2 is SVGAGI in the germline V gene. In DNA, the CDR3 is TGTGCCAGCAGTTGGACAAGACAGGCAGGTGGGGCCAACGTCCTGACTTTC. Translated: CASSWTRQAGGANVLTF.

With respect to this clonotype: It is likely a read error, because the conserved phenylalanine at the end of the CDR3 is missing. This sequence joins TRBV10-3 and TRBJ1-6, with no clear D. Germline loops: CDR1 ENHRY, CDR2 SYGVKD. V was pared by 3 bases and J by 4 bases, with 10 bases between. This CDR3 region has 15 residues. The CDR3 coding sequence is TGTGCCATCAGTGACGGGGAGGGATATAATTCACCCCTCCACTTA. Translated: CAISDGEGYNSPLHL.

This clonotype showed up just a few times. The CDR3 spells CASSWGPVSSYEQYF. CDR3 coding DNA: TGTGCCAGCAGTTGGGGACCTGTGAGCTCCTACGAGCAGTACTTC. The chain recombines TRBV12-3 or TRBV12-4 with TRBJ2-7; D may be TRBD1 or TRBD2 (5 bases each). Trimming cost V 4 bases and J 0 bases, with 13 bases left between them. The CDR3 covers 15 residues.

As concerns this clonotype: The conserved closing phenylalanine or tryptophan is absent in this CDR3, likely reflecting a read error. This chain links TRBV15 with TRBJ2-3, with 10 nucleotides matching TRBD1. The CDR3 runs 15 residues. V shed 4 bases, J shed 3 bases, and the junction held 4 bases outside the gene matches. Germline V CDR1 and CDR2: LNHNV, YYDKDF (reference sequence). The CDR3 nucleotides are TGTGCCACCAGCATGCGGACAGGGGGGACAGATACGCAGTATATT. This sequence encodes CATSMRTGGTDTQYI.

The V call is TRBV7-9, the J call TRBJ2-7, with 7 positions matching TRBD2. CDR3 length equals 16 residues. V gave up 1 base and J gave up 3 bases; unmatched junction bases: 9. The germline CDR1 and CDR2 sequences are SEHNR and FQNEAQ (reference sequence). The CDR3 sequence is CASSLVMSGGVYEQYF. DNA for the CDR3: TGTGCCAGCAGCTTAGTCATGTCGGGGGGAGTCTACGAGCAGTACTTC. Supplemented by reference TRBV7-9 and TRBJ2-7, the full variable domain reads DTGVSQNPRHKITKRGQNVTFRCDPISEHNRLYWYRQTLGQGPEFLTYFQNEAQLEKSRLLSDRFSAERPKGSFSTLEIQRTEQGDSAMYLCASSLVMSGGVYEQYFGPGTRLTVT.

The chain uses TRBV2 and TRBJ2-7; no clear D. Germline values: CDR1 SNHLY, CDR2 FYNNEI. The V gene lost 5 bases and the J gene lost 2 bases, with 7 bases spanning the gap. The CDR3 spans 12 residues. For the CDR3, the DNA is TGTGCCAGCAGTCGCCAGGCCTACGAGCAGTACTTC. Residues: CASSRQAYEQYF.

This chain connects TRBV7-2 to TRBJ1-6; 7 nucleotides align to TRBD1. The junction had 8 bases not matched to a gene; V was cut back by 0 bases and J by 3 bases. The germline V gene has CDR1 SGHTA and CDR2 FQGNSA. CDR3 length: 18 amino acids. The CDR3 reads CASSLARPGTDYNSPLHF. The DNA for the CDR3 is TGTGCCAGCAGCTTAGCGCGGCCCGGGACAGACTATAATTCACCCCTCCACTTT.

The chain joins TRBV6-2 or TRBV6-3 to TRBJ2-5, with 9 bases fitting TRBD1. The CDR3 covers 17 residues. Germline V gives CDR1 MNHEY, CDR2 SVGEGT. V was clipped by 6 bases and J by 2 bases; unmatched bases: 13. The CDR3 loop is CASRTAVWTGVQETQYF. As DNA, the CDR3 is TGTGCCAGCAGGACAGCCGTTTGGACAGGGGTGCAAGAGACCCAGTACTTC.

This clonotype was found many times. V is TRBV7-2 and J is TRBJ1-2; 8 nucleotides line up with TRBD1. The CDR3 runs 15 residues. The ends lost 4 bases at V and 5 bases at J; junction bases unmatched: 9. The germline gives CDR1 SGHTA, CDR2 FQGNSA. The CDR3 region has the DNA TGTGCCAGCAGCTCCACCCGGACAGGGCTATATGGCTACACCTTC. It specifies CASSSTRTGLYGYTF.

This clonotype occurred once. A single base separates this from a much larger clone, so it may be a read error. This chain connects TRBV20-1 to TRBJ2-6; a possible D gene is TRBD1 (6 bases). This CDR3 comprises 13 residues. Germline CDR1 DFQATT, CDR2 SNEGSKA (reference sequence). The CDR3 protein is CSARDLGASVLTF. The CDR3 DNA reads TGCAGTGCTAGAGATCTGGGGGCCAGCGTCCTGACTTTC.

This clonotype showed up just once. J is TRBJ2-3 and V is TRBV4-2; 8 bases are shared with TRBD1. CDR3 length equals 14 residues. The germline V gene encodes CDR1 LGHNA and CDR2 YNFKEQ. J gave up 4 bases and V 2 bases, and 2 bases lay outside the gene matches. The CDR3 DNA reads TGTGCCAGCAGCCAACGACAGGGGCCAGATACGCAGTATTTT. Protein sequence: CASSQRQGPDTQYF.